These 26 T cell receptor beta chains came from one sample sequenced in a study of control samples from healthy donors and cancer patients. Libraries were prepared by immunoSEQ multiplex PCR; TCRdb keeps only in-frame clonotypes and omits some of them. The table includes about 120,000 clones, more than 80% detected once. Sequencing was done on a sample of blood. The source of these receptors is a man aged 50-59 years in good health.

This clone was counted a single time. The CDR3 DNA reads as TGTGCCAGCAGCTTAGGTGGTACAAGAAATACGCAGTATTTT. Amino acids: CASSLGGTRNTQYF. V gene TRBV7-2 combines with J gene TRBJ2-3; no firm D call. The CDR3 spans 14 residues. Germline lookup yields CDR1 SGHTA and CDR2 FQGNSA. Trimming removed 1 base at V and 7 bases at J, with 12 bases between.

The chain recombines TRBV29-1 with TRBJ1-1; possible D gene TRBD1, 6 bases. Looked up from germline, CDR1 is SQVTM and CDR2 is ANQGSEA. Trimming cost V 3 bases and J 1 base, with 9 bases left between them. There are 13 residues in the CDR3. The CDR3 DNA reads as TGCAGCGTTGAGGACAGCAGGAACACTGAAGCTTTCTTT. Translated: CSVEDSRNTEAFF.

The gene calls are TRBV7-2 and TRBJ1-1; D unresolved. This CDR3 comprises 13 residues. V lost 3 bases and J 4 bases, leaving 9 bases between the germline ends. Germline CDR1 SGHTA, CDR2 FQGNSA. CDR3 sequence (DNA): TGTGCCAGCAGCTTGGCATGGGCCACTGAAGCTTTCTTT. The encoded protein is CASSLAWATEAFF.

The genes are TRBV7-8 and TRBJ2-3; 10 positions agree with TRBD1. The V and J ends lost 5 bases and 1 base, in that order; junction bases with no gene match: 6. Germline loops: CDR1 SGHVS, CDR2 FQNEAQ. This CDR3 has 16 residues. The CDR3 reads CASSPRDRGGTDTQYF. CDR3 nucleotide sequence: TGTGCCAGCAGCCCCCGGGACAGGGGTGGCACAGATACGCAGTATTTT.

This chain links TRBV5-1 with TRBJ1-4; TRBD1 might be the D (6 bases). V was cut by 4 bases and J by 3 bases, with 16 bases left in between. The CDR3 length is 16 residues. CDR1 and CDR2 (germline): SGHRS, YFSETQ. Here the CDR3 reads CASSPRVDRSNEKLFF. The CDR3 nucleotides are TGCGCCAGCAGCCCCAGGGTGGACAGATCTAATGAAAAACTGTTTTTT.

The chain joins TRBV18 to TRBJ1-1, with a tentative D call TRBD1 (6 bases). This CDR3 has 14 amino acids. Per the germline V gene, CDR1 is KGHSH and CDR2 is LQKENI. The V end lost 1 base, the J end lost 3 bases, and 9 bases lay between the germline ends. CDR3 sequence (DNA): TGTGCCAGCTCACCACTGCAGGGGTACACTGAAGCTTTCTTT. It codes for CASSPLQGYTEAFF.

The gene calls are TRBV6-5 and TRBJ2-5; 7 positions match TRBD1. There are 13 residues in the CDR3. Germline loops: CDR1 MNHEY, CDR2 SVGAGI. Losses at the gene ends were 7 bases for V and 5 bases for J; bases not matched to a gene: 7. CDR3 DNA: TGTGCCAGCACCTCGACAGGGTTTGAGACCCAGTACTTC. Protein product: CASTSTGFETQYF.

This sequence joins TRBV20-1 and TRBJ1-2; weak D call: TRBD1 (5 bases). Germline-derived CDR1 and CDR2 are DFQATT and SNEGSKA (reference sequence). V lost 5 bases and J lost 6, with 10 bases in between. The length of the CDR3 is 11 residues. This chain's CDR3 is CSASQTDGYTF. For the CDR3, the DNA is TGCAGTGCTTCTCAGACAGATGGCTACACCTTC.

To note about this clone: The junction does not match germline at one end; this may be a read error. The rearrangement links TRBV9 to TRBJ1-3; TRBD1 is a possible D gene (6 bases). CDR3 size: 14 residues. From germline, CDR1 is SGDLS and CDR2 YYNGEE. The CDR3 DNA reads as TGTGCCAGCAACGTACAGGGTACTGGAAACACCATATATTTT. This gives the protein CASNVQGTGNTIYF.

The gene calls are TRBV28 and TRBJ2-3; 9 nucleotides agree with TRBD1. Germline V CDR1 and CDR2: MDHEN, SYDVKM. Germline trimming cut 5 bases from V and 2 bases from J; bases unmatched to any gene: 8. This CDR3 has 16 amino acids. CDR3 in DNA: TGTGCCAGCAGTCTCCTGACAGGGGGAAACACAGATACGCAGTATTTT. Translation gives CASSLLTGGNTDTQYF.

This clone appeared a few times. CDR3 residues: CASSEGAGRTEAFF. The DNA of the CDR3 is TGTGCCAGCTCCGAGGGTGCAGGGCGAACTGAAGCTTTCTTT. The rearrangement links TRBV18 to TRBJ1-1; the D gene is possibly TRBD1 (5 bases). Germline-derived CDR1 and CDR2 are KGHSH and LQKENI. The V gene lost 6 bases and the J gene lost 5 bases, with 16 bases spanning the gap. The CDR3 sequence is 14 residues long.

To note about this clone: Other nucleotide sequences in the sample specify the same CDR3. The V call is TRBV7-9, the J call TRBJ1-2; possibly TRBD1 for D (6 bases). This CDR3 contains 14 residues. V was shortened by 0 bases and J by 8 bases, with 13 bases between the two germline ends. Germline CDR1 is SEHNR and CDR2 is FQNEAQ (reference sequence). The CDR3 sequence is CASSLAQGGGGYTF. CDR3 nucleotide sequence: TGTGCCAGCAGCTTAGCACAGGGAGGGGGGGGCTACACCTTC.

The rearrangement links TRBV19 to TRBJ2-1; 7 bases are shared with TRBD1. CDR1 and CDR2 from the germline V gene are LNHDA and SQIVND (reference sequence). V dropped 4 bases and J dropped 3; count of bases not matched to a gene: 6. This CDR3 is built from 15 residues. The CDR3 loop is CASSTPTGIYNEQFF. CDR3 sequence (DNA): TGTGCCAGTAGTACCCCGACAGGGATCTACAATGAGCAGTTCTTC.

The chain employs TRBV6-2 or TRBV6-3 and TRBJ1-1; possible D gene TRBD1, 6 bases. Trimming stripped 1 base from V and 1 base from J, with 13 bases between. Per germline, CDR1 MNHEY and CDR2 SVGEGT. The CDR3 runs to 16 residues. In DNA, the CDR3 is TGTGCCAGCAGTTACTTTGGGGCAGGGGCGAACACTGAAGCTTTCTTT. As protein: CASSYFGAGANTEAFF.

The V and J genes are TRBV9 and TRBJ2-2, with D uncertain. The CDR3 spans 14 residues. Germline V gene lookup returns CDR1 SGDLS and CDR2 YYNGEE. The V end was cut by 2 bases, the J end by 0 bases, with 5 bases between. The CDR3 sequence is CASSVDANTGELFF. Here the CDR3 DNA reads TGTGCCAGCAGCGTTGACGCGAACACCGGGGAGCTGTTTTTT. Supplemented by reference TRBV9 and TRBJ2-2, the full variable domain reads DSGVTQTPKHLITATGQRVTLRCSPRSGDLSVYWYQQSLDQGLQFLIQYYNGEERAKGNILERFSAQQFPDLHSELNLSSLELGDSALYFCASSVDANTGELFFGEGSRLTVL.

The gene calls are TRBV7-9 and TRBJ2-7; perhaps TRBD2 as D (6 bases). Trimming cost V 5 bases and J 3 bases, with 17 bases left between them. In germline, CDR1 is SEHNR, CDR2 FQNEAQ (reference sequence). The CDR3 totals 15 residues. CDR3 nucleotides: TGTGCCAGCAGCCCAAGGACTGGGGAGGTCTACGAGCAGTACTTC. Its translation: CASSPRTGEVYEQYF.

The chain links TRBV10-3 to TRBJ1-4, with D uncertain. The CDR3 length is 13 residues. Germline V gene data show CDR1 as ENHRY and CDR2 as SYGVKD. V was pared by 3 bases and J by 8 bases, with 10 bases between. CDR3 nucleotides: TGTGCCATCAGTGAAGTGGGTAACGAAAAACTGTTTTTT. This translates into CAISEVGNEKLFF.

V usage is TRBV5-4 and J usage is TRBJ2-2; D remains unclear. CDR3 length: 13 amino acids. V was trimmed by 3 bases and J by 3 bases, leaving 6 bases between them. The germline gives CDR1 SGHNT, CDR2 YYREEE (reference sequence). Here the CDR3 DNA reads TGTGCCAGCAGCTCTCCCCACACCGGGGAGCTGTTTTTT. The encoded protein is CASSSPHTGELFF.

The chain is built from TRBV18 and TRBJ2-5; D remains unclear. V lost 3 bases to trimming and J lost 3 bases, with 8 bases between them. The germline gives CDR1 KGHSH, CDR2 LQKENI. The CDR3 is made up of 13 amino acids. CDR3 loop: CASSPSTEETQYF. The DNA of the CDR3 is TGTGCCAGCTCACCCAGCACGGAAGAGACCCAGTACTTC.

The CDR3 reads CASSDSGVPSYGYTF. DNA of the CDR3: TGTGCCAGCAGCGACTCAGGCGTACCCTCCTATGGCTACACCTTC. This rearrangement joins TRBV7-9 to TRBJ1-2; D not resolved. The V end lost 5 bases, the J end lost 4 bases, and 17 bases lay between the germline ends. Germline lookup yields CDR1 SEHNR and CDR2 FQNEAQ (reference sequence). The CDR3 has 15 residues.

This clone was seen a handful of times. The chain employs TRBV12-3 or TRBV12-4 and TRBJ1-2, with D perhaps TRBD1 (5 bases). The CDR3 has 13 amino acids. V was clipped by 5 bases and J by 8 bases, with 15 bases between them. Here the CDR3 DNA reads TGTGCCAGCAGTCCGCGGGGGGTGGGCGGCTACACCTTC. Protein sequence: CASSPRGVGGYTF.

This sequence joins TRBV29-1 and TRBJ1-1; 8 positions match TRBD1. The CDR3 sequence is 13 residues long. Germline V gene sequence: CDR1 SQVTM, CDR2 ANQGSEA. J was trimmed by 2 bases and V by 6 bases; bases with no gene match: 5. The CDR3 here is CSVGQGSNTEAFF. CDR3 sequence (DNA): TGCAGCGTAGGACAGGGTAGTAACACTGAAGCTTTCTTT.

The V call is TRBV12-3 or TRBV12-4, the J call TRBJ1-1, with D uncertain. The CDR3 consists of 12 residues. V was trimmed by 3 bases and J by 6 bases, leaving 8 bases between them. The CDR3 sequence is CASSLVRAEAFF. The DNA for the CDR3 is TGTGCCAGCAGTTTGGTACGGGCTGAAGCTTTCTTT.

A word on this clone: Other DNA sequences in this specimen translate into the identical CDR3. The rearrangement joins TRBV11-2 to TRBJ1-6; D remains ambiguous. Germline CDR1 and CDR2: SGHAT and FQNNGV. Trimming shortened V by 0 bases and J by 7 bases, and 4 bases separated the two germline ends. This CDR3 has 13 amino acids. The CDR3 DNA sequence: TGTGCCAGCAGCTTAGACCCAAATTCACCCCTCCACTTT. This gives the protein CASSLDPNSPLHF.

This chain links TRBV7-2 with TRBJ1-4; perhaps TRBD1 as D (5 bases). Trimming removed 1 base from V and 4 bases from J, with 10 bases in between. The length of the CDR3 is 15 residues. Germline CDR1 is SGHTA and CDR2 is FQGNSA. The CDR3 DNA is TGTGCCAGCAGCTTAGTGGGGGGGTTTAATGAAAAACTGTTTTTT. As protein: CASSLVGGFNEKLFF.

This chain links TRBV7-2 with TRBJ2-5, with D hard to call. CDR1 and CDR2 from the germline V gene are SGHTA and FQGNSA. The length of the CDR3 is 12 residues. V was pared by 2 bases and J by 6 bases, with 7 bases between. The CDR3, as DNA: TGTGCCAGCAGCTTATCAGGAAAGACCCAGTACTTC. Translating gives CASSLSGKTQYF.